What follows describes a single TCR beta chain. Its antigen is not identified. This specimen comes from a study of lymphopenia after photon versus proton radiotherapy. Study results and limitations: Authors raise, but do not show, better survival with proton therapy. Larger post-nadir TCR diversity loss correlated inversely with survival in deceased patients. Post-nadir diversity loss with photons came from oligoclonal expansion, particularly CD8+ Temra cells. Proton therapy kept repertoires fairly stable, unlike photons, which gained effector/memory cells.

Sequencing used immunoSEQ multiplex PCR; TCRdb keeps in-frame clones, though not all of them. The sample has about 30,000 clones, over 85% seen once. Trimming took 7 bases from V and 6 from J, leaving 16 bases between them. The CDR3 has 14 residues. Per the germline V gene, CDR1 is MDHEN and CDR2 is SYDVKM. The sequences come from peripheral blood, collected from a patient treated with photon-based radiotherapy. The chain employs TRBV28 and TRBJ2-4; D might be TRBD1 (5 bases). The receptor's source is a woman in her fifties or sixties with cholangiocarcinoma. CDR3 in DNA: TGTGCCAGCACCCACGGTGGCACAGGAAACATTCAGTACTTC. This sequence encodes CASTHGGTGNIQYF.